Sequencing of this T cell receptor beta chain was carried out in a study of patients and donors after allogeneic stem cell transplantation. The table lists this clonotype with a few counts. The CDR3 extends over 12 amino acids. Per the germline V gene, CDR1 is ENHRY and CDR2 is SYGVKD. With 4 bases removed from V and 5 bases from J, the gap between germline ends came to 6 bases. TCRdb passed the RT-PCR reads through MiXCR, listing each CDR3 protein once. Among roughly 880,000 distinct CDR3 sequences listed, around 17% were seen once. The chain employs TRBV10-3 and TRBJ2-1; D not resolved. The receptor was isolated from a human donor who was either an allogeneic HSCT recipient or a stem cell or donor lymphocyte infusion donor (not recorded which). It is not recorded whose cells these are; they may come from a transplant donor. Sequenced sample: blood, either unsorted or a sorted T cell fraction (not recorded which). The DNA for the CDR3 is TGTGCCATCAGTGTGCGTGACAATGAGCAGTTCTTC. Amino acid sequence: CAISVRDNEQFF.